These 18 T cell receptor beta chains were all obtained from the same sample, sequenced in a study of blood T cell repertoires in COVID-19. Some clones are missing from TCRdb's copy, which holds only in-frame ones; the method was immunoSEQ multiplex PCR. Among some 240,000 clones listed, roughly 81% were seen once. The source material was peripheral blood. Source of these receptors: a woman at least 80 years old with COVID-19, enrolled during active disease.

The chain links TRBV6-5 to TRBJ1-4, with 7 bases that match TRBD1. Germline-derived CDR1 and CDR2 are MNHEY and SVGAGI. J was trimmed by 3 bases and V by 2 bases; bases with no gene match: 3. The length of the CDR3 is 15 residues. As DNA, the CDR3 is TGTGCCAGCAGTTACACGACAGGGTCTAATGAAAAACTGTTTTTT. Its translation is CASSYTTGSNEKLFF.

The rearrangement joins TRBV9 to TRBJ2-1; 7 nucleotides agree with TRBD1. Germline values: CDR1 SGDLS, CDR2 YYNGEE. V shed 0 bases and J 7 bases; nucleotides not matched to a gene: 7. This CDR3 spans 15 amino acids. CDR3 coding DNA: TGTGCCAGCAGCGTAGCGCCAGGGGGTGGAAATGAGCAGTTCTTC. Translation gives CASSVAPGGGNEQFF. Full variable domain (outside the CDR3, taken from reference TRBV9 and TRBJ2-1): DSGVTQTPKHLITATGQRVTLRCSPRSGDLSVYWYQQSLDQGLQFLIQYYNGEERAKGNILERFSAQQFPDLHSELNLSSLELGDSALYFCASSVAPGGGNEQFFGPGTRLTVL.

V gene TRBV30 combines with J gene TRBJ1-5; D unclear. V gave up 3 bases and J gave up 0 bases, with 15 bases separating them. The CDR3 sequence is 16 residues long. Germline CDR1 reads GTSNPN; CDR2 reads SVGIG (reference sequence). The CDR3 nucleotides read TGTGCCTGGAGCCCTGAGATTTCCTATAGCAATCAGCCCCAGCATTTT. Translation: CAWSPEISYSNQPQHF.

This rearrangement joins TRBV12-3 or TRBV12-4 to TRBJ2-3; 8 bases fit TRBD1. CDR3 length: 13 amino acids. V dropped 6 bases and J dropped 6; count of bases not matched to a gene: 5. CDR3 bases: TGTGCCAGCAGATGGACAGGGACCGATACGCAGTATTTT. It translates to CASRWTGTDTQYF.

The chain combines TRBV6-2 or TRBV6-3 with TRBJ2-7; D is possibly TRBD1 (6 bases). Trimming shortened V by 2 bases and J by 7 bases, and 12 bases separated the two germline ends. Germline V gene lookup returns CDR1 MNHEY and CDR2 SVGEGT. The CDR3 extends over 13 amino acids. CDR3 nucleotides: TGTGCCAGCAGTTACGAGGGGGTGAGGGAGCAGTACTTC. Protein sequence: CASSYEGVREQYF.

The chain links TRBV5-1 to TRBJ2-2, with 8 bases identical to TRBD2. Looked up from germline, CDR1 is SGHRS and CDR2 is YFSETQ. This CDR3 has 17 amino acids. Trimming removed 7 bases from V and 3 bases from J; junction bases left unmatched: 14. CDR3 coding DNA: TGCGCCAGCTGGAGAGCGCCGGGAGGGGCGGACACCGGGGAGCTGTTTTTT. Translation gives CASWRAPGGADTGELFF.

The V gene is TRBV12-3 or TRBV12-4, the J gene TRBJ1-4; maybe TRBD1 (5 bases). Trimming took off 0 bases at V and 11 bases at J, with 10 bases between the two ends. The CDR3 contains 13 residues. The CDR3 coding sequence is TGTGCCAGCAGTTTAGCAGGGGCGGACAAACTGTTTTTT. Protein: CASSLAGADKLFF.

The chain combines TRBV28 with TRBJ1-5; D is possibly TRBD1 (5 bases). The germline V and J ends were trimmed by 3 bases and 0 bases, with 9 bases remaining between them. The CDR3 totals 15 residues. Germline-derived CDR1 and CDR2 are MDHEN and SYDVKM. The CDR3 loop reads CASSLAGPSNQPQHF. CDR3 coding DNA: TGTGCCAGCAGTTTGGCGGGGCCTAGCAATCAGCCCCAGCATTTT.

The chain carries TRBV28 and TRBJ2-5, with 7 bases identical to TRBD1. The CDR3 length is 16 residues. The J segment lost 4 bases and the V segment lost 2 bases, leaving 10 bases of the junction unmatched. Germline CDR1 is MDHEN and CDR2 is SYDVKM. CDR3 bases: TGTGCCAGCAGTTTAGTAGGGACCCAGGGGGTAGAGACCCAGTACTTC. Its protein product is CASSLVGTQGVETQYF.

This clone was picked up a small number of times. The chain employs TRBV6-2 or TRBV6-3 and TRBJ2-7, with 7 nucleotides matching TRBD1. Germline trimming cut 6 bases from V and 6 bases from J; bases unmatched to any gene: 11. There are 14 residues in the CDR3. Germline V gives CDR1 MNHEY, CDR2 SVGEGT. In nucleotides, the CDR3 is TGTGCCAGCAGCGATCCGGGACAGAGTTCCGAGCAGTACTTC. Translating it yields CASSDPGQSSEQYF.

The gene calls are TRBV6-5 and TRBJ1-5; D remains unclear. Germline CDR1 MNHEY, CDR2 SVGAGI. The CDR3 sequence is 15 residues long. V lost 5 bases and J 3 bases, leaving 14 bases between the germline ends. CDR3 amino acids: CASSPDWSFNQPQHF. The CDR3 DNA reads as TGTGCCAGCAGTCCGGACTGGAGCTTCAATCAGCCCCAGCATTTT.

Written as DNA, the CDR3 is TGCGCCAGCAGCTTGGGGGGACAGGGGGAGACCCAGTACTTC. Protein sequence: CASSLGGQGETQYF. The chain couples TRBV5-1 to TRBJ2-5; TRBD1 matches 10 bases. Germline CDR1 and CDR2: SGHRS and YFSETQ. The CDR3 sequence is 14 residues long. V was clipped by 0 bases and J by 5 bases; unmatched bases: 1.

This rearrangement joins TRBV19 to TRBJ2-7; perhaps TRBD2 as D (5 bases). This CDR3 is 16 amino acids long. Per germline, CDR1 LNHDA and CDR2 SQIVND (reference sequence). V dropped 7 bases and J dropped 0 bases, with 19 bases sitting between them. CDR3 bases: TGTGCCAGTACCCCCGGAAGAGGGTTTAGCTCCTACGAGCAGTACTTC. Translated: CASTPGRGFSSYEQYF.

The V and J genes are TRBV20-1 and TRBJ2-7, with 9 bases identical to TRBD2. CDR1 is DFQATT and CDR2 is SNEGSKA in the germline V gene (reference sequence). Losses at the gene ends were 3 bases for V and 3 bases for J; bases not matched to a gene: 3. The CDR3 totals 13 residues. The CDR3 loop reads CSASASGNYEQYF. In DNA, the CDR3 is TGCAGTGCTAGTGCTAGCGGGAACTACGAGCAGTACTTC.

The V gene is TRBV3-1 (or the pseudogene TRBV3-2), the J gene TRBJ1-5, with no clear D. Deletions cut 0 bases from V and 9 bases from J, with 9 bases between. Germline V CDR1 and CDR2: LGHDT, YNNKEL (reference sequence). This CDR3 spans 13 amino acids. CDR3 coding DNA: TGTGCCAGCAGCCAAGATCGGGGTGGGCCCCAGCATTTT. This encodes CASSQDRGGPQHF.

In nucleotides, the CDR3 is TGTGCCAGCAGCCTAAACCGGGACAGAACGTACTATGGCTACACCTTC. Amino acid sequence: CASSLNRDRTYYGYTF. The chain uses TRBV5-6 and TRBJ1-2, with TRBD1 matching 7 bases. This CDR3 has 16 amino acids. V trimming: 4 bases; J trimming: 3 bases; junction bases outside the gene matches: 12. Looked up from germline, CDR1 is SGHDT and CDR2 is YYEEEE. The whole variable domain, remainder taken from reference TRBV5-6 and TRBJ1-2, is DAGVTQSPTHLIKTRGQQVTLRCSPKSGHDTVSWYQQALGQGPQFIFQYYEEEERQRGNFPDRFSGHQFPNYSSELNVNALLLGDSALYLCASSLNRDRTYYGYTFGSGTRLTVV.

This clone has just a few counts. The genes are TRBV3-1 (or the pseudogene TRBV3-2) and TRBJ1-6; D not certain. Per the germline V gene, CDR1 is LGHDT and CDR2 is YNNKEL (reference sequence). The CDR3 has 17 residues. V lost 1 base and J lost 6, with 16 bases in between. CDR3 sequence reads: CASSQARRLRGNSPLHF. The CDR3 DNA is TGTGCCAGCAGCCAAGCCCGCCGACTACGGGGTAATTCACCCCTCCACTTT.

The chain combines TRBV5-1 with TRBJ2-7; maybe TRBD2 (6 bases). Germline lookup yields CDR1 SGHRS and CDR2 YFSETQ. The V and J ends lost 3 bases and 7 bases respectively, with 20 bases between them. The CDR3 contains 15 residues. The DNA of the CDR3 is TGCGCCAGCAGCTCCCTCCGGGACTTCCAGAGTGAGCAGTACTTC. Translation gives CASSSLRDFQSEQYF.